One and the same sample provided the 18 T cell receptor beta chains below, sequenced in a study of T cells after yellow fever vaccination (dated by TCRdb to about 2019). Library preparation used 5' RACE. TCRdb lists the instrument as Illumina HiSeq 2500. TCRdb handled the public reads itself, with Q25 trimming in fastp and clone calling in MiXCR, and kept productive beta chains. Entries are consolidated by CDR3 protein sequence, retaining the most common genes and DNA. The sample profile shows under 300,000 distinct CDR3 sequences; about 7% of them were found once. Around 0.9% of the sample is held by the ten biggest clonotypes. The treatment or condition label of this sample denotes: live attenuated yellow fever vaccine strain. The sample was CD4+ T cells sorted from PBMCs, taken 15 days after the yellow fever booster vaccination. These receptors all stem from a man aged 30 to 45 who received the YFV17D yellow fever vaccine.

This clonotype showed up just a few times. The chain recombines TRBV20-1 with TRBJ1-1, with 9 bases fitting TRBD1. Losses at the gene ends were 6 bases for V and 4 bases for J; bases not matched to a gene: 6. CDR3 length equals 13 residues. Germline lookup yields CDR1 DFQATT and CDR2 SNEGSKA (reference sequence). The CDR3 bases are TGCAGTGCCTCTTGGACAGGGGCCACTGAAGCTTTCTTT. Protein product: CSASWTGATEAFF.

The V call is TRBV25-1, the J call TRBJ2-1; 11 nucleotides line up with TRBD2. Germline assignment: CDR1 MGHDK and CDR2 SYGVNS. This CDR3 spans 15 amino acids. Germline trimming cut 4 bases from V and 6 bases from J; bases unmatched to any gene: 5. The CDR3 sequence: CASSGIAGGTNEQFF. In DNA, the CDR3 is TGTGCCAGCAGTGGGATAGCGGGAGGGACCAATGAGCAGTTCTTC.

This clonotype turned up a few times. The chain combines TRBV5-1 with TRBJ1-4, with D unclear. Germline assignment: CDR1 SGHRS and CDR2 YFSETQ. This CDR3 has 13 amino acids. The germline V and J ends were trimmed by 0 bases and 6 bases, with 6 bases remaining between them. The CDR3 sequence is CASSLVLDEKLFF. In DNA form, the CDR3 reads TGCGCCAGCAGCTTGGTGCTGGATGAAAAACTGTTTTTT.

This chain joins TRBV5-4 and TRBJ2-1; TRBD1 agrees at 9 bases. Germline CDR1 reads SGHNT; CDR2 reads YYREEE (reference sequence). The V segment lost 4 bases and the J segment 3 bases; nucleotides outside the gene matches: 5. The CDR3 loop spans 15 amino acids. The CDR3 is CASSTGQGFYNEQFF. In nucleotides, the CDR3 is TGTGCCAGCAGCACGGGACAGGGATTCTACAATGAGCAGTTCTTC. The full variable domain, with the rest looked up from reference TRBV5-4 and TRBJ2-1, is ETGVTQSPTHLIKTRGQQVTLRCSSQSGHNTVSWYQQALGQGPQFIFQYYREEENGRGNFPPRFSGLQFPNYSSELNVNALELDDSALYLCASSTGQGFYNEQFFGPGTRLTVL.

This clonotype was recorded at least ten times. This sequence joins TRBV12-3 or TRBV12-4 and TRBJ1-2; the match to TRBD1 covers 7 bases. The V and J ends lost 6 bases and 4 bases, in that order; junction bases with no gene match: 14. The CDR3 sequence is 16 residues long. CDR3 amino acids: CASSIRDSPPIYGYTF. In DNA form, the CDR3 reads TGTGCCAGCAGCATCCGGGACAGCCCTCCCATCTATGGCTACACCTTC.

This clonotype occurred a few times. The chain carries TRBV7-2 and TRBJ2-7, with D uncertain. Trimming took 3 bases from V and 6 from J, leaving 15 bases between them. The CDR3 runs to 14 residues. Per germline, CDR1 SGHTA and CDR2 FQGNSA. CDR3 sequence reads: CASSFVRPPSEQYF. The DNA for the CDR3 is TGTGCCAGCAGCTTCGTTCGGCCCCCCTCCGAGCAGTACTTC.

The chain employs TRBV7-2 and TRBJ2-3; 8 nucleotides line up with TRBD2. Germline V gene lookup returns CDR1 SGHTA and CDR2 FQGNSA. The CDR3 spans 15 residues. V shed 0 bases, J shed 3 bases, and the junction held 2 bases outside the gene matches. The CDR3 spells CASSLAGLVTDTQYF. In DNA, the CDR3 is TGTGCCAGCAGCTTAGCGGGACTAGTAACAGATACGCAGTATTTT.

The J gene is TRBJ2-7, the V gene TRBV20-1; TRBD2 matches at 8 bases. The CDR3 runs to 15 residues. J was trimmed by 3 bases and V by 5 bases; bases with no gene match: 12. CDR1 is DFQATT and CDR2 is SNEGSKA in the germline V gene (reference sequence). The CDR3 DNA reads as TGCAGTGCTTCCCAACCGGGACTAGTTCTCTACGAGCAGTACTTC. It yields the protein CSASQPGLVLYEQYF.

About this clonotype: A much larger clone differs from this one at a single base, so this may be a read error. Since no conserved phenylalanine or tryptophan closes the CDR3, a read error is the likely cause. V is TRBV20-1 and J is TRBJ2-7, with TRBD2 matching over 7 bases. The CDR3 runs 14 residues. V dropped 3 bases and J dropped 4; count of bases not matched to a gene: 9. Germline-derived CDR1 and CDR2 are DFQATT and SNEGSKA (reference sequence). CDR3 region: CSASYPAGRYEQYS. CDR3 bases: TGCAGTGCTAGTTATCCAGCGGGAAGGTACGAGCAGTACTCC.

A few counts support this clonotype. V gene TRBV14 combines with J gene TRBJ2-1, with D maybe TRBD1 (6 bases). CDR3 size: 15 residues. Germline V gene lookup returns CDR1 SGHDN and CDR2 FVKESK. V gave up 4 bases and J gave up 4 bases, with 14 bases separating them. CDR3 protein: CASSPQGLPYNEQFF. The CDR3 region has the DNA TGTGCCAGCAGCCCTCAGGGGCTTCCTTACAATGAGCAGTTCTTC.

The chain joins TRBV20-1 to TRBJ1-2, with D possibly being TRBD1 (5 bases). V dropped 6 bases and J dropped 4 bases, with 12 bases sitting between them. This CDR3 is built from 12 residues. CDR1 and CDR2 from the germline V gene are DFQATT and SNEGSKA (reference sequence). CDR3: CSAKVGGYGYTF. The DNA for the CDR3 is TGCAGTGCGAAGGTGGGGGGCTATGGCTACACCTTC.

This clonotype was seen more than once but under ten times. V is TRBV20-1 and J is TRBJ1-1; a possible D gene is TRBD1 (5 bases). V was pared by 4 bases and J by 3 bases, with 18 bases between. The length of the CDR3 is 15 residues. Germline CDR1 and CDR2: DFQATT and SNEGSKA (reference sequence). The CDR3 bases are TGCAGTGCTAAAGGGACTGTAACGAGTCACACTGAAGCTTTCTTT. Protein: CSAKGTVTSHTEAFF.

Written as DNA, the CDR3 is TGTGCCAGCAGTTACCGAATCCTATACGGAGAAAACACTGAAGCTTTCTTT. It yields the protein CASSYRILYGENTEAFF. The J gene is TRBJ1-1, the V gene TRBV6-2 or TRBV6-3, with D uncertain. Germline V lookup: CDR1 MNHEY, CDR2 SVGEGT. The V gene lost 2 bases and the J gene lost 2 bases, with 18 bases spanning the gap. This CDR3 comprises 17 residues.

The chain's CDR3 is CASSRPGLRLNEQFF. The CDR3, as DNA: TGCGCCTCCTCCAGGCCGGGACTCAGACTGAATGAGCAGTTCTTC. The chain has TRBV5-1 and TRBJ2-1; D possibly corresponds to TRBD2 (6 bases). The germline CDR1 and CDR2 sequences are SGHRS and YFSETQ. Trimming stripped 10 bases from V and 7 bases from J, with 24 bases between. CDR3 size: 15 residues. The full variable domain, rest sourced from reference TRBV5-1 and TRBJ2-1, is KAGVTQTPRYLIKTRGQQVTLSCSPISGHRSVSWYQQTPGQGLQFLFEYFSETQRNKGNFPGRFSGRQFSNSRSEMNVSTLELGDSALYLCASSRPGLRLNEQFFGPGTRLTVL.

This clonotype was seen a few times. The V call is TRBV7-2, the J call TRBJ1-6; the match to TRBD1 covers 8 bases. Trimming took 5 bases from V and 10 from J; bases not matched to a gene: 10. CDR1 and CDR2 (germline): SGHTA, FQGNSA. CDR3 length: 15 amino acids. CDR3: CASSENRQGRSPLHF. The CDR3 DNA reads TGTGCCAGCAGCGAAAATAGACAGGGGAGATCACCCCTCCACTTT.

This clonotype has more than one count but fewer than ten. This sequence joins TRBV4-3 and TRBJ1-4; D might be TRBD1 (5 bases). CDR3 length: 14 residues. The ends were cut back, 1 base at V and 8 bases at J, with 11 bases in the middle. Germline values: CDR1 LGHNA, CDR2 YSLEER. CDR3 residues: CASSQGRRDEKLFF. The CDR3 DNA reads TGCGCCAGCAGCCAAGGGCGTAGGGACGAAAAACTGTTTTTT.

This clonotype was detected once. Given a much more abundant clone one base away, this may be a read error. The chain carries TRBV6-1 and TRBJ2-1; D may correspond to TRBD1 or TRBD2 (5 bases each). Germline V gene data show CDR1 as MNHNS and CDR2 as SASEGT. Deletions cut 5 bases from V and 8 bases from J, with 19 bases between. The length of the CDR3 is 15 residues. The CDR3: CASSTNDGGCYEQFF. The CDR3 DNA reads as TGTGCCAGCAGTACCAATGATGGGGGATGTTATGAGCAGTTCTTC.

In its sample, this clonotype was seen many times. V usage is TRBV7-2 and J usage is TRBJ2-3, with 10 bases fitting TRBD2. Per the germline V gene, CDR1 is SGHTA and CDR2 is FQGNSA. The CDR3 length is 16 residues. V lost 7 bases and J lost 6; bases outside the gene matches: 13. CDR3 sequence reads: CASTPPSGRGRDTQYF. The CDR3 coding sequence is TGTGCCAGCACCCCCCCCAGCGGGAGGGGTAGGGATACGCAGTATTTT.